Listed below are T cell receptor beta chains from one sample, sequenced in a study of long-term antiretroviral therapy in people with HIV. Assay: immunoSEQ multiplex PCR; the TCRdb copy retains only in-frame clones and omits some. The sample consists of around 25,000 clones, 75% to 90% of them appearing once. This sample comprised unsorted PBMCs, obtained 2.3 years after starting antiretroviral therapy. These TCRs come from a middle-aged man with HIV. Each CDR3 is given with its conserved first and last residue. A D gene is named only where the DNA matches it firmly. Clone size appears in some rows only: once, few, many, or a class for an expanded clone.

D: NA; J: TRBJ1-1; size: few; V: TRBV13; CDR3: CASRQGPNTEAFF; DNA: TGTGCCAGCAGACAGGGACCCAACACTGAAGCTTTCTTT
D: TRBD1; J: TRBJ1-5; size: NA; V: TRBV19; CDR3: CASSPEGQGMRSNQPQHF; DNA: TGTGCCAGTAGTCCCGAAGGACAGGGTATGAGAAGCAATCAGCCCCAGCATTTT
D: TRBD2; J: TRBJ2-1; size: few; V: TRBV5-4; CDR3: CASSQWGTSGRVYNEQFF; DNA: TGTGCCAGCAGCCAATGGGGAACTAGCGGGAGGGTATACAATGAGCAGTTCTTC
D: NA; J: TRBJ1-2; size: NA; V: TRBV15; CDR3: CATSRDAGQPIPNYGYTF; DNA: TGTGCCACCAGCAGAGACGCCGGACAGCCTATTCCTAACTATGGCTACACCTTC
D: NA; J: TRBJ2-1; size: few; V: TRBV27; CDR3: CATLRYNEQFF; DNA: TGTGCCACCCTCAGGTACAATGAGCAGTTCTTC
D: NA; J: TRBJ2-2; size: NA; V: TRBV5-5; CDR3: CASSPGWNTGELFF; DNA: TGTGCCAGCAGTCCCGGATGGAACACCGGGGAGCTGTTTTTT
D: TRBD1; J: TRBJ2-2; size: NA; V: TRBV6-1; CDR3: CASPSLQGATGELFF; DNA: TGTGCCAGCCCCTCTCTCCAGGGGGCCACCGGGGAGCTGTTTTTT
D: TRBD1; J: TRBJ2-1; size: NA; V: TRBV19; CDR3: CASSLSDRGPNEQFF; DNA: TGTGCCAGTAGTCTATCGGACAGGGGGCCAAATGAGCAGTTCTTC
D: NA; J: TRBJ1-3; size: few; V: TRBV18; CDR3: CASSPTLASGNTIYF; DNA: TGTGCCAGCTCACCAACATTGGCCTCTGGAAACACCATATATTTT
D: TRBD1; J: TRBJ1-1; size: NA; V: TRBV6-5; CDR3: CASSALQGALERAFF; DNA: TGTGCCAGCAGTGCTTTACAGGGGGCCCTCGAGAGAGCTTTCTTT
D: NA; J: TRBJ1-6; size: NA; V: TRBV11-1; CDR3: CASSIESSRDSPLHF; DNA: TGTGCCAGCAGCATCGAGTCAAGCAGGGATTCACCCCTCCACTTT
D: TRBD1; J: TRBJ1-2; size: NA; V: TRBV5-4; CDR3: CASSRPIQGIYGYTF; DNA: TGTGCCAGCAGCCGACCTATACAGGGGATCTATGGCTACACCTTC
D: NA; J: TRBJ1-4; size: NA; V: TRBV6-6; CDR3: CASSYRVGGNNEKLFF; DNA: TGTGCCAGCAGTTACCGGGTGGGGGGAAATAATGAAAAACTGTTTTTT
D: NA; J: TRBJ1-1; size: NA; V: TRBV7-9; CDR3: CASSLEWGNTEAFF; DNA: TGTGCCAGCAGCTTAGAATGGGGGAACACTGAAGCTTTCTTT
D: NA; J: TRBJ2-3; size: once; V: TRBV25-1; CDR3: CASTVGGDTQYF; DNA: TGTGCCAGCACGGTCGGAGGGGATACGCAGTATTTT
D: NA; J: TRBJ2-7; size: few; V: TRBV6-5; CDR3: CASSYGADNYEQYF; DNA: TGTGCCAGCAGTTACGGGGCAGACAACTACGAGCAGTACTTC
D: TRBD1; J: TRBJ1-1; size: NA; V: TRBV5-1; CDR3: CASSRGQGNTEAFF; DNA: TGCGCCAGCAGCAGGGGACAGGGAAACACTGAAGCTTTCTTT
D: NA; J: TRBJ2-7; size: NA; V: TRBV5-6; CDR3: CASSDLRTAGHEQYF; DNA: TGTGCCAGCAGCGACCTACGGACGGCCGGGCACGAGCAGTACTTC
D: NA; J: TRBJ2-6; size: NA; V: TRBV5-5; CDR3: CASSPRVAVAGANVLTF; DNA: TGTGCCAGCAGCCCCCGGGTTGCGGTGGCGGGGGCCAACGTCCTGACTTTC
D: NA; J: TRBJ2-3; size: NA; V: TRBV4-1; CDR3: CASSYRARSTDTQYF; DNA: TGCGCCAGTAGCTACAGAGCCCGGTCTACAGATACGCAGTATTTT
D: NA; J: TRBJ1-2; size: once; V: TRBV6-5; CDR3: CASSYNRSPGYTF; DNA: TGTGCCAGCAGTTATAACAGGTCTCCTGGCTACACCTTC
D: NA; J: TRBJ1-2; size: NA; V: TRBV25-1; CDR3: CASIGDRAHGYTF; DNA: TGTGCCAGCATCGGGGACCGGGCGCATGGCTACACCTTC
D: NA; J: TRBJ2-2; size: once; V: TRBV27; CDR3: CASSLSHRTGELFF; DNA: TGTGCCAGCAGTCTCTCCCACAGAACCGGGGAGCTGTTTTTT
D: TRBD1; J: TRBJ1-4; size: NA; V: TRBV13; CDR3: CASSSFRTGGVEKLFF; DNA: TGTGCCAGCAGCTCATTCCGGACAGGGGGGGTTGAAAAACTGTTTTTT
D: TRBD1; J: TRBJ1-1; size: NA; V: TRBV29-1; CDR3: CSVVDRGVNTEAFF; DNA: TGCAGCGTAGTCGACAGGGGGGTGAACACTGAAGCTTTCTTT
D: NA; J: TRBJ2-5; size: NA; V: TRBV7-9; CDR3: CASSSGPGIETQYF; DNA: TGTGCCAGCAGCTCAGGACCAGGGATAGAGACCCAGTACTTC
D: TRBD1; J: TRBJ2-7; size: NA; V: TRBV6-4; CDR3: CASSATGGSEQYF; DNA: TGTGCCAGCAGCGCCACAGGGGGCAGCGAGCAGTACTTC
D: NA; J: TRBJ1-3; size: NA; V: TRBV2; CDR3: CASQGNPRSGNTIYF; DNA: TGTGCCAGCCAGGGGAACCCGCGCTCTGGAAACACCATATATTTT
D: TRBD1; J: TRBJ1-1; size: NA; V: TRBV5-1; CDR3: CASSLRQGAVNTEAFF; DNA: TGCGCCAGCAGCCTCCGACAGGGGGCTGTGAACACTGAAGCTTTCTTT
D: NA; J: TRBJ1-3; size: NA; V: TRBV4-1; CDR3: CASSQDEAASGNTIYF; DNA: TGCGCCAGCAGCCAAGATGAGGCAGCCTCTGGAAACACCATATATTTT
D: TRBD1; J: TRBJ2-1; size: NA; V: TRBV29-1; CDR3: CSVEGGQGANEQFF; DNA: TGCAGCGTTGAAGGGGGACAGGGGGCGAATGAGCAGTTCTTC
D: NA; J: TRBJ2-1; size: few; V: TRBV7-3; CDR3: CASSLTFSRVSYNEQFF; DNA: TGTGCCAGCAGCTTAACGTTCTCCAGGGTGTCCTACAATGAGCAGTTCTTC
D: TRBD1; J: TRBJ1-2; size: NA; V: TRBV4-1; CDR3: CASSPDRGANYGYTF; DNA: TGCGCCAGCAGCCCCGACAGGGGCGCCAACTATGGCTACACCTTC
D: TRBD2; J: TRBJ2-7; size: once; V: TRBV29-1; CDR3: CSVTDERGTYEQYF; DNA: TGCAGCGTCACGGACGAGCGGGGAACCTACGAGCAGTACTTC
D: NA; J: TRBJ2-3; size: NA; V: TRBV11-2; CDR3: CASSQGADTQYF; DNA: TGTGCCAGCAGCCAGGGAGCAGATACGCAGTATTTT
D: TRBD1; J: TRBJ2-1; size: NA; V: TRBV25-1; CDR3: CASSSWTGYNEQFF; DNA: TGTGCCAGCAGTTCCTGGACAGGGTACAATGAGCAGTTCTTC
D: TRBD2; J: TRBJ2-3; size: NA; V: TRBV6-1; CDR3: CASSEARGGVDTQYF; DNA: TGTGCCAGCAGTGAAGCTCGGGGGGGCGTAGATACGCAGTATTTT
D: NA; J: TRBJ2-7; size: few; V: TRBV7-8; CDR3: CASSWSGDTYEQYF; DNA: TGTGCCAGCAGCTGGTCTGGGGACACCTACGAGCAGTACTTC
D: TRBD2; J: TRBJ2-1; size: once; V: TRBV6-6; CDR3: CASSNSGLAGANEQFF; DNA: TGTGCCAGCAGTAACTCAGGACTAGCGGGAGCCAATGAGCAGTTCTTC
D: NA; J: TRBJ1-2; size: few; V: TRBV6-5; CDR3: CASRLEGNGNYGYTF; DNA: TGTGCCAGCAGGCTCGAGGGGAATGGTAACTATGGCTACACCTTC
D: TRBD1; J: TRBJ1-4; size: NA; V: TRBV2; CDR3: CASSEVRGQGINEKLFF; DNA: TGTGCCAGCAGTGAAGTCCGAGGACAGGGGATTAATGAAAAACTGTTTTTT
D: NA; J: TRBJ1-6; size: NA; V: TRBV5-6; CDR3: CASSFGRPNSPLHF; DNA: TGTGCCAGCAGCTTCGGCCGTCCCAATTCACCCCTCCACTTT
D: TRBD2; J: TRBJ2-7; size: NA; V: TRBV4-2; CDR3: CASSVRTSGSHEQYF; DNA: TGTGCCAGCAGCGTTCGGACTAGCGGGTCCCACGAGCAGTACTTC
D: TRBD1; J: TRBJ2-1; size: NA; V: TRBV11-2; CDR3: CASSFRRPSGQGNNEQFF; DNA: TGTGCCAGCAGCTTCCGGCGCCCATCCGGACAGGGAAACAATGAGCAGTTCTTC
D: NA; J: TRBJ1-2; size: NA; V: TRBV5-1; CDR3: CASSLEQGYGYTF; DNA: TGCGCCAGCAGCTTGGAACAGGGTTATGGCTACACCTTC
D: NA; J: TRBJ1-2; size: NA; V: TRBV14; CDR3: CASSQDSGWFNYGYTF; DNA: TGTGCCAGCAGCCAAGACTCCGGCTGGTTCAACTATGGCTACACCTTC
D: NA; J: TRBJ1-1; size: NA; V: TRBV28; CDR3: CASSYWRGSTEAFF; DNA: TGTGCCAGCAGTTATTGGCGCGGCAGCACTGAAGCTTTCTTT
D: NA; J: TRBJ1-3; size: NA; V: TRBV25-1; CDR3: CASSEYRPGGNTIYF; DNA: TGTGCCAGCAGTGAATATCGCCCCGGGGGAAACACCATATATTTT
D: NA; J: TRBJ2-2; size: NA; V: TRBV9; CDR3: CASSINTGELFF; DNA: TGTGCCAGCAGCATTAACACCGGGGAGCTGTTTTTT
D: NA; J: TRBJ1-3; size: NA; V: TRBV14; CDR3: CASSHEQGYGNTIYF; DNA: TGTGCCAGCAGCCACGAGCAGGGATACGGAAACACCATATATTTT
D: NA; J: TRBJ2-1; size: NA; V: TRBV6-6; CDR3: CASSTGTPYNEQFF; DNA: TGTGCCAGCAGTACCGGGACACCATACAATGAGCAGTTCTTC
D: NA; J: TRBJ1-5; size: NA; V: TRBV6-4; CDR3: CASSDSLCFVQISNQPQHF; DNA: TGTGCCAGCAGTGACTCGCTATGTTTCGTACAGATCTCAAATCAGCCCCAGCATTTT
D: TRBD1; J: TRBJ1-4; size: NA; V: TRBV6-5; CDR3: CASSYSSGGEKLFF; DNA: TGTGCCAGCAGTTACTCTTCAGGGGGTGAAAAACTGTTTTTT
D: NA; J: TRBJ1-2; size: NA; V: TRBV7-8; CDR3: CASSLVGSEYNGYTF; DNA: TGTGCCAGCAGCTTAGTGGGGAGCGAATATAATGGCTACACCTTC
D: NA; J: TRBJ2-7; size: NA; V: TRBV7-2; CDR3: CASSLAASYEQYF; DNA: TGTGCCAGCAGCTTAGCAGCCTCCTACGAGCAGTACTTC
D: NA; J: TRBJ1-3; size: NA; V: TRBV7-3; CDR3: CASSLKGPYSGNTIYF; DNA: TGTGCCAGCAGCTTAAAAGGACCTTACTCTGGAAACACCATATATTTT
D: NA; J: TRBJ2-1; size: NA; V: TRBV30; CDR3: CAWSVLGIEQFF; DNA: TGTGCCTGGAGTGTACTGGGAATTGAGCAGTTCTTC